Listed below are T cell receptor beta chains from one sample, sequenced in a study of T cell repertoires in cytomegalovirus infection. The antigens for these receptors are not known. TCRdb redid the calling of the reads with MiXCR, one entry per CDR3 protein. The sample consists of hundreds of thousands of distinct CDR3 sequences, 25% to 35% of them appearing once. The source material was cultured PBMCs, sampled from culture after CMV antigen stimulation. The receptors derive from a human donor in good health (CMV status not recorded). Some clones in this sample may be carry-over from other donors' samples. CDR3s include the opening cysteine and the closing phenylalanine or tryptophan. A D gene is named only where the DNA matches it firmly. Rows give clone size only sometimes, using once, few, many, or a class for an expanded clone.

CDR3 DNA: TGTGCCAGCAGCTTAGGGACAGGGGGCAGTTATGAAAAACTGTGTTTT; CDR3 protein: CASSLGTGGSYEKLCF; clone size: .; D gene: TRBD1; J gene: TRBJ1-4; V gene: TRBV7-2
CDR3 DNA: TGTGCCAGCAGTAAGTCTGGAAACACCATATATTTT; CDR3 protein: CASSKSGNTIYF; clone size: many; D gene: .; J gene: TRBJ1-3; V gene: TRBV12-3/TRBV12-4
CDR3 DNA: TGTGCCATCCGGCAAGGGACTAGCGGGAGGGCCGCCGGGGAGCTGTTTTTT; CDR3 protein: CAIRQGTSGRAAGELFF; clone size: few; D gene: TRBD2; J gene: TRBJ2-2; V gene: TRBV2
CDR3 DNA: TGCAGCGTTGAACTACAGAATAATTCACCCCTCCACTTT; CDR3 protein: CSVELQNNSPLHF; clone size: .; D gene: .; J gene: TRBJ1-6; V gene: TRBV29-1
CDR3 DNA: TGTGCCAGCAGCTCTCTACAGGGGGCAACTGAAGCTTTCTTT; CDR3 protein: CASSSLQGATEAFF; clone size: once; D gene: TRBD1; J gene: TRBJ1-1; V gene: TRBV5-6
CDR3 DNA: TGTGCCAGCAGCACACCCGGGACTAGCGGGACAAACGAGCAGTTCTTC; CDR3 protein: CASSTPGTSGTNEQFF; clone size: .; D gene: TRBD2; J gene: TRBJ2-1; V gene: TRBV7-9
CDR3 DNA: TGTGCCAGCAGCTTAACGGGTGGTGTAAAAGGAGATGCTTTCTTT; CDR3 protein: CASSLTGGVKGDAFF; clone size: few; D gene: .; J gene: TRBJ1-1; V gene: TRBV7-3
CDR3 DNA: TGTGCCAGCAGCAGGGACAGGGTAGAAACTGAAGCTTTCTTT; CDR3 protein: CASSRDRVETEAFF; clone size: .; D gene: TRBD1; J gene: TRBJ1-1; V gene: TRBV7-9
CDR3 DNA: TGTGCCAGCAGCAGACAGACAAGCAATCAGCCCCAGCATTTT; CDR3 protein: CASSRQTSNQPQHF; clone size: few; D gene: .; J gene: TRBJ1-5; V gene: TRBV7-9
CDR3 DNA: TGTGCCAGCAGCATCGGACAAGACTCCTACGAGCAGTACTTC; CDR3 protein: CASSIGQDSYEQYF; clone size: few; D gene: .; J gene: TRBJ2-7; V gene: TRBV7-2
CDR3 DNA: TGTGCCAGCACCCAAGTGAACTGGATCGGGACTGAAGCTTTCTTT; CDR3 protein: CASTQVNWIGTEAFF; clone size: .; D gene: .; J gene: TRBJ1-1; V gene: TRBV6-2/TRBV6-3
CDR3 DNA: TGTGCGAGCCTGTTCCGGGAAGGGAACACTGAAGCTTTCTTT; CDR3 protein: CASLFREGNTEAFF; clone size: .; D gene: .; J gene: TRBJ1-1; V gene: TRBV7-8
CDR3 DNA: TGTGCCACGGGGCGGGAGGGCCCCGCAGATACGCAGTATTTT; CDR3 protein: CATGREGPADTQYF; clone size: few; D gene: TRBD2; J gene: TRBJ2-3; V gene: TRBV10-3
CDR3 DNA: TGTGCCAGCAGTTACGGTGGGACTAGCGGAGCCTACAATGAGCAGTTCTTC; CDR3 protein: CASSYGGTSGAYNEQFF; clone size: .; D gene: TRBD2; J gene: TRBJ2-1; V gene: TRBV6-5
CDR3 DNA: TGTGCCAGCAGCTTGTCGCCGGGTACCTCTGGGGCCAACGTCCTGACTTTC; CDR3 protein: CASSLSPGTSGANVLTF; clone size: few; D gene: .; J gene: TRBJ2-6; V gene: TRBV11-1
CDR3 DNA: TGTGCCAGCAGGACTAGAACAGATACGCAGTATTTT; CDR3 protein: CASRTRTDTQYF; clone size: .; D gene: .; J gene: TRBJ2-3; V gene: TRBV6-2/TRBV6-3
CDR3 DNA: TGCAGCGTTGAAGATCGGGGGCAGAGAACTAACTATGGCTACACCTTC; CDR3 protein: CSVEDRGQRTNYGYTF; clone size: few; D gene: .; J gene: TRBJ1-2; V gene: TRBV29-1
CDR3 DNA: TGTGCCAGCAGTTTATACGGGCCCATGAACACTGAAGCTTTCTTT; CDR3 protein: CASSLYGPMNTEAFF; clone size: .; D gene: .; J gene: TRBJ1-1; V gene: TRBV27